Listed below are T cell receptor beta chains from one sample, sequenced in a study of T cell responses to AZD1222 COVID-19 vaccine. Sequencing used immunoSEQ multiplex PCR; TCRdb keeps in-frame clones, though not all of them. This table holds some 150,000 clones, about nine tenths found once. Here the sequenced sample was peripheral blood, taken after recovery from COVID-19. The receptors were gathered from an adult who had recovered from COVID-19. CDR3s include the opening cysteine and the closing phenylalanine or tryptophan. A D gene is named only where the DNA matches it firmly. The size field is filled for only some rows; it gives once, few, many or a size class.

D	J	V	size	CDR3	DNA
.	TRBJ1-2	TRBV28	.	CASRTVTSPSNYGYTF	TGTGCCAGCAGAACCGTGACCTCACCGTCTAACTATGGCTACACCTTC
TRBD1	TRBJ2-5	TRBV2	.	CASSPLTGGETQYF	TGTGCCAGCAGTCCCCTAACAGGGGGGGAGACCCAGTACTTC
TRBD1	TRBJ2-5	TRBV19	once	CASSMATLTGATQETQYF	TGTGCCAGTAGTATGGCAACCCTGACAGGGGCTACCCAAGAGACCCAGTACTTC
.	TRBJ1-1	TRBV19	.	CASSELLNTEAFF	TGTGCCAGTAGCGAACTACTGAACACTGAAGCTTTCTTT
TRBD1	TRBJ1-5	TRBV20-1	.	CSASEGQVNQPQHF	TGCAGTGCTAGTGAGGGACAGGTCAATCAGCCCCAGCATTTT
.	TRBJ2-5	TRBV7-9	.	CASSRETQYF	TGTGCCAGCAGCCGAGAGACCCAGTACTTC
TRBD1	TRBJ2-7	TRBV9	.	CASSVEGQGASEQYF	TGTGCCAGCAGCGTAGAGGGACAGGGGGCTTCCGAGCAGTACTTC
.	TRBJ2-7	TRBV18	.	CASSPRGSYEQYF	TGTGCCAGCTCACCACGGGGCAGTTACGAGCAGTACTTC
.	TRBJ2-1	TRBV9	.	CASSPRDWVEQFF	TGTGCCAGCAGCCCCCGGGACTGGGTTGAGCAGTTCTTC
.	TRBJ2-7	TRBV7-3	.	CASSPGGLLVGEQYF	TGTGCCAGCAGCCCCGGAGGGCTCTTAGTTGGTGAGCAGTACTTC
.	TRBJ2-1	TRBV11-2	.	CASSLWAGEHNEQFF	TGTGCCAGCAGCTTATGGGCAGGGGAACACAATGAGCAGTTCTTC
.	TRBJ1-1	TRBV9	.	CASSVVGGGTEAFF	TGTGCCAGCAGCGTAGTGGGGGGAGGCACTGAAGCTTTCTTT
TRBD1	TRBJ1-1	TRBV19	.	CASRDRGLITEAFF	TGTGCCAGCCGGGACAGGGGGCTCATTACTGAAGCTTTCTTT
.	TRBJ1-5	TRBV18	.	CASSPDRLQPQHF	TGTGCCAGCTCGCCTGACAGGTTGCAGCCCCAGCATTTT
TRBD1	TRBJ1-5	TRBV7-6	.	CASSQTGDLVQPQHF	TGTGCCAGCAGCCAGACAGGGGATTTGGTGCAGCCCCAGCATTTT
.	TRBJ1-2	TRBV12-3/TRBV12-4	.	CASSFFYGYTF	TGTGCCAGCAGTTTCTTTTATGGCTACACCTTC
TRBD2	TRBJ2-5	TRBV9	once	CASSVEIAGGPETQYF	TGTGCCAGCAGCGTAGAGATAGCGGGAGGGCCTGAGACCCAGTACTTC
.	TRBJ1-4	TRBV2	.	CASSEVTEKLFF	TGTGCCAGCAGTGAAGTTACTGAAAAACTGTTTTTT
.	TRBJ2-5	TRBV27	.	CASSQTGDQETQYF	TGTGCCAGCAGTCAGACAGGCGACCAAGAGACCCAGTACTTC
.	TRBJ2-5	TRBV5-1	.	CASSPRADETQYF	TGCGCCAGCAGTCCAAGGGCGGACGAGACCCAGTACTTC